Listed below are T cell receptor beta chains from one sample, sequenced in a study of T cell clonotyping in hematopoietic cell transplantation. Generated by immunoSEQ multiplex PCR, the TCRdb table keeps only in-frame clones and is missing some. The table lists about 28,000 clones, more than 65% of them singletons. This specimen was peripheral blood mononuclear cells, taken before stem cell transplant. The receptors here all came from a man aged 40-49 years with acute myeloid leukemia. Some clones in this sample may be carry-over from other donors' samples. The CDR3 runs from the conserved cysteine through the conserved F or W. The D gene is left open where the match is weak. Size tells how often a clone was seen (once, few, many) or the class of an expanded clone, and some rows leave it out.

>TRBJ2-5|-|TRBD2|TRBV19
CASSTREGPGETQYF
TGTGCCAGTAGTACCCGGGAGGGCCCTGGAGAGACCCAGTACTTC
>TRBJ1-5|-|-|TRBV28
CASSLTRVGNQPQHF
TGTGCCAGCAGTTTAACCCGGGTTGGCAATCAGCCCCAGCATTTT
>TRBJ1-1|-|TRBD1|TRBV19
CATQTGGEDTEAFF
TGTGCCACCCAAACAGGGGGCGAGGACACTGAAGCTTTCTTT
>TRBJ2-5|-|TRBD2|TRBV4-2
CASSQEWGLAGETQYF
TGTGCCAGCAGCCAAGAATGGGGACTAGCGGGAGAGACCCAGTACTTC
>TRBJ1-2|-|-|TRBV5-6
CASSYSPGQNYGYTF
TGTGCCAGCAGTTATTCACCCGGACAGAACTATGGCTACACCTTC
>TRBJ2-5|-|-|TRBV6-6
CASSYPEAETQYF
TGTGCCAGCAGTTACCCCGAGGCTGAGACCCAGTACTTC
>TRBJ2-5|-|TRBD1|TRBV7-8
CASSFSKGAQETQYF
TGTGCCAGCAGCTTTAGTAAGGGGGCCCAAGAGACCCAGTACTTC
>TRBJ2-7|once|TRBD1|TRBV13
CASSSRQGYEQYF
TGTGCCAGCAGCTCGAGACAGGGCTACGAGCAGTACTTC
>TRBJ2-7|-|-|TRBV29-1
CSVEDSVGGEQYF
TGCAGCGTTGAAGATAGCGTCGGGGGAGAGCAGTACTTC
>TRBJ1-5|-|-|TRBV30
CAWSVGGQPQHF
TGTGCCTGGAGTGTAGGGGGTCAGCCCCAGCATTTT
>TRBJ2-1|-|-|TRBV10-3
CAIAALYNEQFF
TGTGCCATCGCAGCGCTTTACAATGAGCAGTTCTTC
>TRBJ2-2|-|-|TRBV19
CASSIGQILTTGELFF
TGTGCCAGTAGTATAGGGCAGATCCTAACCACCGGGGAGCTGTTTTTT
>TRBJ1-1|once|TRBD1|TRBV7-2
CASSGYRGNTEAFF
TGTGCCAGCAGTGGATACAGGGGGAACACTGAAGCTTTCTTT
>TRBJ1-2|few|TRBD1|TRBV29-1
CSVLGTGGWDYGYTF
TGCAGCGTGCTCGGGACAGGGGGCTGGGACTATGGCTACACCTTC
>TRBJ2-3|-|TRBD2|TRBV19
CASSISGGGRADTQYF
TGTGCCAGTAGTATAAGCGGGGGGGGCCGTGCAGATACGCAGTATTTT
>TRBJ1-2|-|-|TRBV15
CATSRDLSPSAYGYTF
TGTGCCACCAGCAGAGATTTAAGTCCCTCCGCCTATGGCTACACCTTC